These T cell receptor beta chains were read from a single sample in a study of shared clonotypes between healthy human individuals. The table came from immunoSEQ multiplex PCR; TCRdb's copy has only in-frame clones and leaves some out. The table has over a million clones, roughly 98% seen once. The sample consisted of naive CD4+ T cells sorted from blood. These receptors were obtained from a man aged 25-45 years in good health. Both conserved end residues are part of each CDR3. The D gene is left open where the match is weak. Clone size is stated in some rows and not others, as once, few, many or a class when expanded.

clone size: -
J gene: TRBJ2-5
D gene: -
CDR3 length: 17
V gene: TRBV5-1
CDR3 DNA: TGCGCCAGCAGCACCACGGGCTGGGGGGAGAGTAAGGAGACCCAGTACTTC
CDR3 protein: CASSTTGWGESKETQYF

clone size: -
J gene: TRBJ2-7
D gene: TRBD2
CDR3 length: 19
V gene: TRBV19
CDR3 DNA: TGTGCCAGTAGACCTAAAATGGGACTAGCGGGACTTCTCGCCCCCGAGCAGTACTTC
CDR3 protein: CASRPKMGLAGLLAPEQYF

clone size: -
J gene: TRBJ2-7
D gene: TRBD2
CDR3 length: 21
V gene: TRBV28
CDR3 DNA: TGTGCCAGCAGTTCAATGGAGGGGTACACCGGGACTAGCGGGACCTCCTACGAGCAGTACTTC
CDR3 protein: CASSSMEGYTGTSGTSYEQYF

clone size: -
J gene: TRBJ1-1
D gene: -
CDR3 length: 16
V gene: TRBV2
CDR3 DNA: TGTGCCAGTTTATTACCGGGACGTAGCATGAACACTGAAGCTTTCTTT
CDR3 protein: CASLLPGRSMNTEAFF

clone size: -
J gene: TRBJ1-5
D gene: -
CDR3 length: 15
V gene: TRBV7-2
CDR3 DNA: TGTGCCAGCAGCTTAGCCGGGACCGCAAATCAGCCCCAGCATTTT
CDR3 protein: CASSLAGTANQPQHF

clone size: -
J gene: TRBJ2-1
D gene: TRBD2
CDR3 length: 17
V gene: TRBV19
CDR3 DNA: TGTGCCAGTAGTATAGGGCTAGCGGGAGTATCCTACAATGAGCAGTTCTTC
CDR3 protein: CASSIGLAGVSYNEQFF

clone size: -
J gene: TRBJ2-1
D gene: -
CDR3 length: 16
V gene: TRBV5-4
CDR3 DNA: TGTGCCAGCAGGCGCGGACCCGCGAGCTCCTACAATGAGCAGTTCTTC
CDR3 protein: CASRRGPASSYNEQFF

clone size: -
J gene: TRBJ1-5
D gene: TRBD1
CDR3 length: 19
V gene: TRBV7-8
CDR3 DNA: TGTGCCAGCAGCTTAGTAGCGGGACAGGGGGCTGGCTTAGATCAGCCCCAGCATTTT
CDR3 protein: CASSLVAGQGAGLDQPQHF

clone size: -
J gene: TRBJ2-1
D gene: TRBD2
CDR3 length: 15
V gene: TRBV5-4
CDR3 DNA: TGTGCCAGCAGCTTGGTTAGCGGGAGCGGGAAAGAGCAGTTCTTC
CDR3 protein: CASSLVSGSGKEQFF

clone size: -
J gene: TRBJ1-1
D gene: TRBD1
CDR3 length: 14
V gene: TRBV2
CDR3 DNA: TGTGCCAGCAGACGAACAGGGGTGAACACTGAAGCTTTCTTT
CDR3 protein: CASRRTGVNTEAFF

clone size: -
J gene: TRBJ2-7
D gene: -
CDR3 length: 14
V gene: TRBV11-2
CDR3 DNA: TGTGCCAGCAGCCCTGGCAGCCGTACCTACGAGCAGTACTTC
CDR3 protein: CASSPGSRTYEQYF

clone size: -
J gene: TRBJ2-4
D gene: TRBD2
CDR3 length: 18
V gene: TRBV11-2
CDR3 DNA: TGTGCCAGCAGGGGACTAGCGGGAGGCCTGCGGGCCAAAAACATTCAGTACTTC
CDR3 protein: CASRGLAGGLRAKNIQYF

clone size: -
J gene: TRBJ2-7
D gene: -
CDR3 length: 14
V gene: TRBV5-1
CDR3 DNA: TGCGCCAGTGCTCTAGAGGATACGGCCTACGAGCAGTACTTC
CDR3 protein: CASALEDTAYEQYF

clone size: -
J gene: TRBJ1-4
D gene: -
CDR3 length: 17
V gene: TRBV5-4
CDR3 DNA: TGTGCCAGCAGCTCGGGGTCTCACCTTGCAACTAATGAAAAACTGTTTTTT
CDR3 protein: CASSSGSHLATNEKLFF

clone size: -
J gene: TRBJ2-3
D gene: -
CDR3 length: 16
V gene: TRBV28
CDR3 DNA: TGTGCCAGCAGTTCGTCACGTGGGAGTGGTGGAGATACGCAGTATTTT
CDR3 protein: CASSSSRGSGGDTQYF

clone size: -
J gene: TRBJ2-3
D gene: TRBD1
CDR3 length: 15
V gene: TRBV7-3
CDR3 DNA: TGTGCCAGCAGCTACCGACAGGGGTCCACAGATACGCAGTATTTT
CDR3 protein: CASSYRQGSTDTQYF

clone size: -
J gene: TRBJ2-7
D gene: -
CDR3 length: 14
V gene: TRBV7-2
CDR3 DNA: TGTGCCAGCAGCCAGACTCCGGGGTCCTACGAGCAGTACTTC
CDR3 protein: CASSQTPGSYEQYF

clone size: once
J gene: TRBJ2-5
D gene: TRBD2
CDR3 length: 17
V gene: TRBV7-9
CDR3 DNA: TGTGCCAGCAGCAGGGGTACGGCTAGCGGGAGTTCTGAGACCCAGTACTTC
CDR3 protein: CASSRGTASGSSETQYF

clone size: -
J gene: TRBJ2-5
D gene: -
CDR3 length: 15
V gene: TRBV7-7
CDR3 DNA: TGTGCTAGCAGCTTAGATCGTAACAATTTCGAGACCCAGTACTTC
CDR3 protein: CASSLDRNNFETQYF

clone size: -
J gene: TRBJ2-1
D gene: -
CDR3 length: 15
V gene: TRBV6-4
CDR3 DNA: TGTGCCAGCAGTGACTCATCAGGGGCGTACAATGAGCAGTTCTTC
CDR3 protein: CASSDSSGAYNEQFF

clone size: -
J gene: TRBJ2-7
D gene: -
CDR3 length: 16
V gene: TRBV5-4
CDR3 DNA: TGTGCCAGCAGCTTGGCCCCTGGTGGCAAGTCCCACGAGCAGTACTTC
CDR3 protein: CASSLAPGGKSHEQYF

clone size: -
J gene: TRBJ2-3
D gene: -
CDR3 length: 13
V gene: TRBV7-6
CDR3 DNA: TGTGCCAGCAGCTCGGGACTTTTGGTTACGCAGTATTTT
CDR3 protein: CASSSGLLVTQYF

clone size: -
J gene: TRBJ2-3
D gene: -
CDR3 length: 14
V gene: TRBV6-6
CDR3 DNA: TGTGCCAGCAGCCACATCGGCGGACTGGTAGTGCAGTATTTT
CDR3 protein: CASSHIGGLVVQYF

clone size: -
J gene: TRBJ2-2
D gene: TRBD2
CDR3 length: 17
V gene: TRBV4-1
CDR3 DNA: TGCGCCAGCAGCCAAGACGCTAGCGGGTTAGGTACCGGGGAGCTGTTTTTT
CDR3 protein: CASSQDASGLGTGELFF

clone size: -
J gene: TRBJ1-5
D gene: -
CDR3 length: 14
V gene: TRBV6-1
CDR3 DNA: TGTGCCAGCAGTGCGATAGATAGCAATCAGCCCCAGCATTTT
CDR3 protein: CASSAIDSNQPQHF